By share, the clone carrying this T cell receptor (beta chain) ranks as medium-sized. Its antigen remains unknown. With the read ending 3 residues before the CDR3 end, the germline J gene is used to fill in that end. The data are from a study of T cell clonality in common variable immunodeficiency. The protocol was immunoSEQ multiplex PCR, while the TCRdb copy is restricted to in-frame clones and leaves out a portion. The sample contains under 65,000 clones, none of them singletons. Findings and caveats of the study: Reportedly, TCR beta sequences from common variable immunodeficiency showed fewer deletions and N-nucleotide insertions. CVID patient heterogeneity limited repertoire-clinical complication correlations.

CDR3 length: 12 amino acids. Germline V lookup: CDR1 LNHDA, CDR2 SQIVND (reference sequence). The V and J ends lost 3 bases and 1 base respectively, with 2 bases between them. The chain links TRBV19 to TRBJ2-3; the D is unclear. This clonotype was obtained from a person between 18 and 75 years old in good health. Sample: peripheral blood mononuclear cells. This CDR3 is CASSIGTDTQYF. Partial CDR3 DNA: TGTGCCAGTAGTATCGGCACAGATACG.